This T cell receptor (beta chain) was recovered during a study of Ad26.COV2.S vaccination and SARS-CoV-2 variants. Study context: Doses of Ad26.COV2.S were injected into muscle once or twice, 56 days apart. Study observations and caveats: CD8+ and CD4+ T cells specific for spike reportedly responded with substantial breadth after vaccination. Estimates derived from TCR breadth and depth analyses may have underestimated total T cell responses.

Treatment of the sample: 15 to 20 received Ad26.COV2.S at low or high dose, single or two shots; about 5 received placebo; per-sample allocation not given. Samples analyzed were those drawn on day 63 after the first vaccine or placebo injection. In Boston, the donor was an adult between 18-55 years of age. Clones were read by immunoSEQ multiplex PCR, and TCRdb kept only the in-frame ones, dropping some. This table has roughly 400,000 clones, roughly 88% appearing once. CDR3 length: 14 amino acids. Germline-derived CDR1 and CDR2 are SGHRS and YFSETQ. The ends lost 5 bases at V and 4 bases at J; junction bases unmatched: 7. This clone was seen once. Its target is unknown.

This TCR derives from a person aged 18 to 65 who received the Ad26.COV2.S COVID-19 vaccine or a placebo. V usage is TRBV5-1 and J usage is TRBJ2-7, with 9 bases aligning to TRBD1. The material was peripheral blood, obtained in a trial of Ad26.COV2.S vaccine versus placebo. CDR3 DNA: TGCGCCAGCAGTGTTGGGACAGGGAATTACGAGCAGTACTTC. This translates into CASSVGTGNYEQYF.